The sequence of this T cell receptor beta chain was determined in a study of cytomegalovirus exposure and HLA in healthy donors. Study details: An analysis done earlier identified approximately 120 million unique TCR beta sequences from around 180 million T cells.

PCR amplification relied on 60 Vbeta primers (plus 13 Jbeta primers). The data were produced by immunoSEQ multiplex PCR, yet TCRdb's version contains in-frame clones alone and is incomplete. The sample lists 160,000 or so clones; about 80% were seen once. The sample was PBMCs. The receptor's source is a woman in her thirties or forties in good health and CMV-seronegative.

In DNA form, the CDR3 reads TGTGCCAGCACCGGGGACGGGAGCTCTGGGGCCAACGTCCTGACTTTC. Translated: CASTGDGSSGANVLTF. The chain carries TRBV5-4 and TRBJ2-6, with a tentative D call TRBD2 (6 bases). Germline V lookup: CDR1 SGHNT, CDR2 YYREEE (reference sequence). The CDR3 sequence is 16 residues long. The ends were cut back, 6 bases at V and 0 bases at J, with 13 bases in the middle.